This T cell receptor beta chain emerged from a study of CD8 T cells in ankylosing spondylitis. Whole-study findings and limits: Reports say disease-linked clones showed up significantly more in matched ankylosing spondylitis synovial fluid. In peripheral blood, disease-linked CD8+ clones occurred at relatively low frequencies.

This CDR3 is 16 amino acids long. Germline V gene data show CDR1 as SGHRS and CDR2 as YFSETQ. Trimming at V came to 4 bases and at J to 3 bases, leaving 6 bases not matched to a gene. In regard to this clonotype: What it recognizes is unknown.

Molecular-barcoded quantitative 5'-RACE produced these TCR beta libraries. A single record per CDR3 protein comes from TCRdb applying MiXCR to the 5' RACE reads. The sample records around 300,000 distinct CDR3 sequences, 14% to 15% being singletons. The receptor comes from a male donor with ankylosing spondylitis or in good health (not recorded which). Sequenced input: blood, either unsorted or a sorted T cell fraction (not recorded which). V and J are TRBV5-1 and TRBJ2-1, with 11 bases fitting TRBD2. CDR3 nucleotides: TGCGCCAGCAGCATAGCCGGGACTAGCGGCTACAATGAGCAGTTCTTC. It specifies CASSIAGTSGYNEQFF.